The rows below give T cell receptor beta chains drawn from one sample of a study of blood T cell repertoires in COVID-19. Produced via immunoSEQ multiplex PCR; TCRdb's table is partial and in-frame only. The sample lists approximately 150,000 clones, 84% occurring once. Sample: peripheral blood. These receptor sequences come from a man aged 70 or older with acute or convalescent COVID-19. The CDR3 runs from the conserved cysteine through the conserved F or W. The D gene is left open where the match is weak. The size of a clone is reported for some rows only, either as once, few or many, or as a class for expanded clones.

d_call j_call clone_size v_call cdr3_aa cdr3_nt
. TRBJ1-3 . TRBV28 CASPPCLGPGNTIYF TGTGCCAGCCCGCCCTGTCTGGGCCCTGGAAACACCATATATTTT
. TRBJ1-1 . TRBV11-2 CASSLNLNTEAFF TGTGCCAGCAGCTTAAACTTGAACACTGAAGCTTTCTTT
. TRBJ2-3 . TRBV5-1 CASSSDTSTDTQYF TGCGCCAGCAGCTCGGACACGTCCACAGATACGCAGTATTTT
TRBD2 TRBJ2-1 . TRBV9 CASSPLRGTRGLAGGNNEQFF TGTGCCAGCAGCCCTCTGAGGGGCACCAGGGGACTAGCGGGAGGGAACAATGAGCAGTTCTTC
TRBD2 TRBJ2-1 . TRBV2 CASAGLALREQFF TGTGCCAGCGCGGGACTAGCGTTAAGGGAGCAGTTCTTC
TRBD1 TRBJ2-5 . TRBV5-4 CASSLTAGGWYF TGTGCCAGCAGCCTGACAGCAGGGGGTTGGTACTTC
. TRBJ2-7 . TRBV19 CASSRTSPRRGGRIYEQYF TGTGCCAGTAGCCGTACCTCCCCCCGGAGAGGAGGGAGGATATACGAGCAGTACTTC
TRBD1 TRBJ2-7 . TRBV6-6 CASSLGGGYEQYF TGTGCCAGCAGTTTAGGGGGCGGGTACGAGCAGTACTTC
TRBD1 TRBJ1-1 . TRBV28 CASSPPGTGGLPEAFF TGTGCCAGCAGTCCACCAGGGACAGGGGGCCTTCCTGAAGCTTTCTTT
TRBD1 TRBJ1-2 once TRBV10-1 CASRTDRYYGYTF TGCGCCAGCAGGACGGACAGGTACTATGGCTACACCTTC
TRBD2 TRBJ2-1 . TRBV5-1 CASSLVASGSSYNEQFF TGCGCCAGCAGCTTGGTCGCTAGCGGTTCCTCCTACAATGAGCAGTTCTTC
. TRBJ2-1 . TRBV19 CASSRRGGTLYNEQFF TGTGCCAGTAGCCGGAGGGGGGGAACTCTGTACAATGAGCAGTTCTTC
TRBD1 TRBJ1-6 many TRBV5-1 CASSLAGQGGSPLHF TGCGCCAGCAGCTTGGCCGGACAGGGTGGGTCACCCCTCCACTTT
TRBD1 TRBJ1-1 . TRBV6-5 CASRTGQPSNTEAFF TGTGCCAGCAGGACGGGACAGCCGTCGAACACTGAAGCTTTCTTT
. TRBJ1-2 . TRBV7-9 CASSLENYGYTF TGTGCCAGCAGCTTGGAGAACTATGGCTACACCTTC
TRBD2 TRBJ2-3 . TRBV7-2 CASSLAAGGLDTQYF TGTGCCAGCAGCTTAGCGGCGGGGGGATTAGATACGCAGTATTTT
TRBD1 TRBJ1-2 medium-sized TRBV4-1 CASSRGPTGSNYGYTF TGCGCCAGCAGCCGGGGGCCGACAGGGAGTAACTATGGCTACACCTTC
. TRBJ1-5 . TRBV7-2 CASSAGVGYQPQHF TGTGCCAGCAGCGCAGGGGTGGGTTATCAGCCCCAGCATTTT
. TRBJ1-2 . TRBV6-2/TRBV6-3 CASSPGILYGYTF TGTGCCAGCAGTCCCGGGATCCTCTATGGCTACACCTTC
TRBD2 TRBJ2-1 . TRBV6-5 CASSYSAGGRGQFF TGTGCCAGCAGTTACTCAGCGGGAGGGCGTGGGCAGTTCTTC
TRBD1 TRBJ2-3 . TRBV15 CATSSPAGTGVTDTQYF TGTGCCACCAGCTCACCTGCTGGGACAGGGGTCACAGATACGCAGTATTTT
TRBD2 TRBJ2-7 . TRBV2 CASSERSGLYEQYF TGTGCCAGCAGTGAGCGTAGCGGGCTCTACGAGCAGTACTTC
TRBD1 TRBJ1-5 few TRBV20-1 CSASPSDRGYQPQHF TGCAGTGCTAGTCCATCGGACAGGGGATACCAGCCCCAGCATTTT
. TRBJ2-1 . TRBV5-4 CASSYNGFSSYNEQFF TGTGCCAGCAGCTACAACGGGTTTAGCTCCTACAATGAGCAGTTCTTC
. TRBJ1-4 few TRBV12-3/TRBV12-4 CASSLEMGEKLFF TGTGCCAGCAGTTTAGAAATGGGCGAAAAACTGTTTTTT
TRBD1 TRBJ1-1 . TRBV7-9 CASSLEGQGEAFF TGTGCCAGCAGCTTAGAGGGACAGGGTGAAGCTTTCTTT
. TRBJ1-4 . TRBV28 CASSSSGSNEKLFF TGTGCCAGCAGTTCTAGCGGGTCTAATGAAAAACTGTTTTTT
TRBD1 TRBJ1-1 . TRBV6-5 CASSRDRGRGEAFF TGTGCCAGCAGTCGGGACAGGGGGCGCGGTGAAGCTTTCTTT
. TRBJ1-2 . TRBV28 CASSFVRSANYGYTF TGTGCCAGCAGTTTCGTGCGGTCAGCTAACTATGGCTACACCTTC
. TRBJ1-5 few TRBV2 CASSESRSYQPQHF TGTGCCAGCAGTGAAAGTCGGAGTTATCAGCCCCAGCATTTT
. TRBJ2-2 . TRBV12-2 CASRLAEGQGNTGELFF TGTGCAAGTCGCTTAGCGGAGGGACAGGGAAACACCGGGGAGCTGTTTTTT
TRBD1 TRBJ1-3 . TRBV2 CASRGQSFVSGNTIYF TGTGCCAGCAGGGGACAGTCTTTCGTCTCTGGAAACACCATATATTTT
. TRBJ1-1 . TRBV28 CASSQYRVQNTEAFF TGTGCCAGCAGTCAATACAGAGTCCAGAACACTGAAGCTTTCTTT
TRBD2 TRBJ2-5 once TRBV19 CASSIMAGGGKETQYF TGTGCCAGTAGTATAATGGCGGGAGGGGGGAAAGAGACCCAGTACTTC
TRBD2 TRBJ2-3 . TRBV7-2 CASSRFNSGTSTDTQYF TGTGCCAGCAGCCGTTTTAATAGCGGGACTAGCACAGATACGCAGTATTTT
. TRBJ2-5 once TRBV28 CASLMGGAGQETQYF TGTGCCAGCCTAATGGGGGGAGCGGGCCAAGAGACCCAGTACTTC
. TRBJ2-5 . TRBV12-3/TRBV12-4 CASSFGYQETQYF TGTGCCAGCAGTTTCGGGTACCAAGAGACCCAGTACTTC
. TRBJ1-4 . TRBV7-2 CASSLRVEEKLFF TGTGCCAGCAGCTTGAGGGTGGAGGAAAAACTGTTTTTT
TRBD1 TRBJ2-4 . TRBV6-5 CASGTGLNIQYF TGTGCCAGCGGGACAGGCTTAAACATTCAGTACTTC
. TRBJ1-5 few TRBV19 CASSGGGTYNQPQHF TGTGCCAGTAGTGGTGGCGGGACCTACAATCAGCCCCAGCATTTT
. TRBJ1-5 once TRBV3-1/TRBV3-2 CASSQGAGSHQPQHF TGTGCCAGCAGCCAAGGGGCAGGCTCGCATCAGCCCCAGCATTTT
TRBD2 TRBJ2-5 . TRBV9 CASSAGLLQETQYF TGTGCCAGCAGCGCGGGACTACTCCAAGAGACCCAGTACTTC
. TRBJ1-1 . TRBV6-2/TRBV6-3 CASSYSREATEAFF TGTGCCAGCAGTTACTCTCGGGAAGCCACTGAAGCTTTCTTT
. TRBJ2-7 . TRBV28 CASSSYRASYEQYF TGTGCCAGCAGTTCTTACAGGGCCTCCTACGAGCAGTACTTC
. TRBJ2-5 . TRBV7-9 CASNGALGETQYF TGTGCCAGCAATGGGGCACTTGGAGAGACCCAGTACTTC
TRBD1 TRBJ1-3 . TRBV3-1/TRBV3-2 CASSLGTGGLSGSGNTIYF TGTGCCAGCAGCCTCGGGACAGGGGGCCTCTCTGGCTCTGGAAACACCATATATTTT
. TRBJ1-1 . TRBV5-4 CASSLTVNTEAFF TGTGCCAGCAGCCTAACAGTGAACACTGAAGCTTTCTTT
TRBD2 TRBJ2-3 . TRBV7-2 CASSTLAAITDTQYF TGTGCCAGCTCTACACTAGCGGCAATCACAGATACGCAGTATTTT
. TRBJ1-3 . TRBV28 CASKQLSSGNTIYF TGTGCCAGCAAGCAACTGAGCTCTGGAAACACCATATATTTT
. TRBJ1-1 . TRBV29-1 CSGRSAEAFF TGCAGCGGCCGGTCGGCTGAAGCTTTCTTT
TRBD1 TRBJ1-4 . TRBV25-1 CASSEILAGGRGNEKLFF TGTGCCAGCAGTGAAATTCTGGCAGGGGGCAGGGGTAATGAAAAACTGTTTTTT
. TRBJ1-1 . TRBV2 CASSEVTANTEAFF TGTGCCAGCAGTGAAGTGACAGCCAACACTGAAGCTTTCTTT
TRBD1 TRBJ1-4 . TRBV18 CASSLLTSGQGNEKLFF TGTGCCAGCTCACTATTGACCTCGGGACAGGGTAATGAAAAACTGTTTTTT
TRBD2 TRBJ2-3 . TRBV28 CASSSPVLAGGPRTDTQYF TGTGCCAGCAGTTCACCCGTACTAGCGGGGGGGCCCCGCACAGATACGCAGTATTTT
TRBD2 TRBJ2-3 . TRBV19 CASRSGGAGSGDTQYF TGTGCCAGCCGTAGCGGGGGGGCCGGCTCGGGAGATACGCAGTATTTT
. TRBJ2-3 . TRBV28 CASSSRDTQYF TGTGCCAGCAGCAGCAGGGATACGCAGTATTTT